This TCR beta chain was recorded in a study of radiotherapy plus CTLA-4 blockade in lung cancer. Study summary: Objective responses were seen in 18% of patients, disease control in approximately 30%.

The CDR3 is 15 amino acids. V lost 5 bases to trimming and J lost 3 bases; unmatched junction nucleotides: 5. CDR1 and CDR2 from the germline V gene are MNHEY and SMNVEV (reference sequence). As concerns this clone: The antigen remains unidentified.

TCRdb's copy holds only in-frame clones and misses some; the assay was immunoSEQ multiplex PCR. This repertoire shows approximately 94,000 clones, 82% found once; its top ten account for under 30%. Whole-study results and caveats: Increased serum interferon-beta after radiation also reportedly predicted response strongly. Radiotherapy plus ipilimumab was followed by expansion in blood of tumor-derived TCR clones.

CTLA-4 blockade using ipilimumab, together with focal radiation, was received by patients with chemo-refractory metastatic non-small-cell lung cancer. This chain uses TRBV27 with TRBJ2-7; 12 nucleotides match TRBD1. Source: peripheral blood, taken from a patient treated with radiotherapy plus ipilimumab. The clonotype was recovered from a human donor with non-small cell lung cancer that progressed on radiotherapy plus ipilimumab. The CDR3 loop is CASSRDRGRIYEQYF. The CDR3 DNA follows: TGTGCCAGCAGTCGGGACAGGGGGCGGATCTACGAGCAGTACTTC.